The sequence of this T cell receptor (beta chain) was determined in a study of blood T cell repertoires in COVID-19. Study-wide context: The origin of the acute and convalescent COVID-19 samples was the United States, Italy and Spain. From T cells, B-cell-depleted T cells, or PBMCs came the material, which was cDNA or gDNA.

The protocol was immunoSEQ multiplex PCR, while the TCRdb copy is restricted to in-frame clones and leaves out a portion. The profile covers more than 250,000 clones, with around 86% appearing a single time and 3.6% taken by the ten largest. Germline lookup yields CDR1 MNHEY and CDR2 SVGAGI. This CDR3 is 13 amino acids long. The V gene lost 8 bases and the J gene lost 3 bases, with 13 bases spanning the gap. The sample comprised peripheral blood. This receptor was obtained from a man aged 18 to 30 with active or convalescent COVID-19. The chain links TRBV6-5 to TRBJ2-5, with a possible D match to TRBD1 (5 bases). The CDR3 DNA reads as TGTGCCAGCGGAAACAGGACCGAAGAGACCCAGTACTTC. It translates to CASGNRTEETQYF.